This TCR beta chain derives from a study of blood T cell repertoires in COVID-19. Study-level background: PBMCs, B-cell-depleted T cells, or T cells were the source of the cDNA or gDNA that made up the material.

TCRdb's table, derived via immunoSEQ multiplex PCR, lists solely in-frame clones and lacks some. Counted here are about 290,000 clones, more than 80% occurring once; the ten biggest clones make up around 3%. The count of this clone is one. Specimen: peripheral blood. The clonotype was recovered from a woman aged 25 to 39 with active or convalescent COVID-19.

CDR3 DNA: TGTGCCACCCGGGACAGGGGTAATGAAGCTTTCTTT. Amino acid sequence: CATRDRGNEAFF. This chain links TRBV10-3 with TRBJ1-1, with 10 bases fitting TRBD1. The CDR3 length is 12 residues. The germline V gene encodes CDR1 ENHRY and CDR2 SYGVKD. V shed 10 bases and J 7 bases; nucleotides not matched to a gene: 6.